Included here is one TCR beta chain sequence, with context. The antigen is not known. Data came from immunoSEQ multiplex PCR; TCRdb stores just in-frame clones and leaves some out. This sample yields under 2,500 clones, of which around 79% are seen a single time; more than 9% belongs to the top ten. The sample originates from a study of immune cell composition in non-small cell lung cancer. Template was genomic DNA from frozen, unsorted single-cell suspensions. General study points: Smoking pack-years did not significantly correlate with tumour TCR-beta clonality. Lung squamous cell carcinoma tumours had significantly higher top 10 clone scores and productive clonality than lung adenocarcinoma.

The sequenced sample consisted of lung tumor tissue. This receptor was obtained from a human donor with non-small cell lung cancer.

For the CDR3, the DNA is TGTGCCAGCAGTGACTCTGACGGCGGGGACACCGGGGAGCTGTTTTTT. This codes for CASSDSDGGDTGELFF. The genes are TRBV6-4 and TRBJ2-2, with D possibly matching TRBD2 (6 bases). Germline V gives CDR1 MRHNA, CDR2 SNTAGT. The CDR3 covers 16 residues. Trimming left V 0 bases short and J 3 bases short, with 11 bases between.